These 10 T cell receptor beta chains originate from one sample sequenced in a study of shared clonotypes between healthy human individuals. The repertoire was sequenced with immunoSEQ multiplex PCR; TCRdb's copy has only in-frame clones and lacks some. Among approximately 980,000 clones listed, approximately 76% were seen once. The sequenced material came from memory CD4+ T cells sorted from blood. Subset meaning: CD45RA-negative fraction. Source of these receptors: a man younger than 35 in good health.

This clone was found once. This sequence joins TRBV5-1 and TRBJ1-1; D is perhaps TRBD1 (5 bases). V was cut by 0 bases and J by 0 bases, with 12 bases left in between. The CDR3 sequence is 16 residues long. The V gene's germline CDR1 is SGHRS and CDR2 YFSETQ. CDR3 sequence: CASSLEGRRMNTEAFF. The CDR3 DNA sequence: TGCGCCAGCAGCTTGGAGGGGCGGAGGATGAACACTGAAGCTTTCTTT.

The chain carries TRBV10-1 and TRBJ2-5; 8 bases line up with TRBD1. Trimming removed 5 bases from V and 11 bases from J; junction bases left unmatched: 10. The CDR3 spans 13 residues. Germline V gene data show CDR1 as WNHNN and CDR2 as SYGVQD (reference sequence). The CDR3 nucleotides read TGCGCCAGCAGTTACGGGACAGGTAGGGAGCAGTACTTC. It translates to CASSYGTGREQYF.

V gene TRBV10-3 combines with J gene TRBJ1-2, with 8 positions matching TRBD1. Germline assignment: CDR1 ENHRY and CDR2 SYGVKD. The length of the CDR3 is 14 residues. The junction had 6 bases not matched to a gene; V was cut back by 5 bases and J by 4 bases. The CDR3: CAISLDRGGYGYTF. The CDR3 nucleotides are TGTGCCATCAGTCTAGACAGGGGCGGCTATGGCTACACCTTC.

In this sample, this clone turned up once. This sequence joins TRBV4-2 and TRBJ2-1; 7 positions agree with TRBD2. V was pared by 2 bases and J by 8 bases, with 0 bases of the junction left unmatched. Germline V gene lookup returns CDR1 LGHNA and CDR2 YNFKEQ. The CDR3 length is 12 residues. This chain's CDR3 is CASSQLADEQFF. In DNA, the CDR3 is TGTGCCAGCAGCCAACTAGCGGATGAGCAGTTCTTC.

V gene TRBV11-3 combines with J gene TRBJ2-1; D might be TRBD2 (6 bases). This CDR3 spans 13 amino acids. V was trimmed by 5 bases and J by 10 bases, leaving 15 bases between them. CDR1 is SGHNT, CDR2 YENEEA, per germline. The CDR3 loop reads CASSPQGGGEQFF. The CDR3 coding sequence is TGTGCCAGCAGCCCCCAGGGAGGAGGAGAGCAGTTCTTC. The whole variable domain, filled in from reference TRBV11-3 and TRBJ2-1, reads EAGVVQSPRYKIIEKKQPVAFWCNPISGHNTLYWYLQNLGQGPELLIRYENEEAVDDSQLPKDRFSAERLKGVDSTLKIQPAELGDSAVYLCASSPQGGGEQFFGPGTRLTVL.

The CDR3 DNA follows: TGTGCCAGCAGGGGACAGGAGACCTCTGGGGCCAACGTCCTGACTTTC. Translation: CASRGQETSGANVLTF. The chain couples TRBV27 to TRBJ2-6; 8 nucleotides agree with TRBD1. Unmatched junction bases numbered 4, after V lost 6 bases and J lost 0 bases. This CDR3 is 16 amino acids long. From germline, CDR1 is MNHEY and CDR2 SMNVEV (reference sequence).

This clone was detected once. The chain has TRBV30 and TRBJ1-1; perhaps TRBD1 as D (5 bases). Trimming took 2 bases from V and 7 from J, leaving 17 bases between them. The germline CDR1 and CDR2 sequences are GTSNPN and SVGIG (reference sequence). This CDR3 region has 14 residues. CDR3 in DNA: TGTGCCTGGAGTCCGTCCCGGGACGCCCTTGAAGCTTTCTTT. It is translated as CAWSPSRDALEAFF.

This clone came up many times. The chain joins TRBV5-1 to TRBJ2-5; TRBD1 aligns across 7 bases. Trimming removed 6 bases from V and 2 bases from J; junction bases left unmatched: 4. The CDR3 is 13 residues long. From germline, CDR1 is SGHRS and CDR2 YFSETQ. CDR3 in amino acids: CASNRDRQETQYF. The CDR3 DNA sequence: TGCGCCAGCAACAGGGACAGACAAGAGACCCAGTACTTC.

The chain's CDR3 is CAWSPPGPTNQPQHF. The CDR3 nucleotides read TGTGCCTGGAGTCCGCCAGGACCGACTAATCAGCCCCAGCATTTT. The J gene is TRBJ1-5, the V gene TRBV30; D is unclear. The CDR3 loop spans 15 amino acids. Looked up from germline, CDR1 is GTSNPN and CDR2 is SVGIG (reference sequence). V dropped 2 bases and J dropped 4 bases, with 15 bases sitting between them.

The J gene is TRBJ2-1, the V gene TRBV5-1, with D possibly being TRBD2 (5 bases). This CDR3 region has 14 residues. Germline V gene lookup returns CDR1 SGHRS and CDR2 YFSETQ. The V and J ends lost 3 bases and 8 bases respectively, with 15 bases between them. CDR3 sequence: CASSYHLEAYEQFF. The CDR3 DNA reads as TGCGCCAGCAGCTACCATTTGGAGGCATATGAGCAGTTCTTC.